This TCR beta chain was sequenced in a study of beta chain features in type 1 diabetes. In the study overall: All samples together contributed 107,917,701 sorted cells for examination.

Germline-derived CDR1 and CDR2 are SGHRS and YFSETQ. V was cut by 4 bases and J by 2 bases, with 14 bases left in between. The CDR3 totals 15 residues. Reverse transcription of all isolated RNA meant that expressed TCRB transcripts were sequenced. Produced via immunoSEQ multiplex PCR; TCRdb's table is partial and in-frame only. There are fewer than 150,000 clones in the sample; about 7.1% occur only once, and approximately 1.5% lies in the top ten. This receptor was obtained from a woman in her twenties or thirties in good health. V and J are TRBV5-1 and TRBJ2-3, with a possible D match to TRBD2 (6 bases). The sample consisted of central memory CD4+ T cells from blood. The CDR3 region is CASSVSGPTTDTQYF. The CDR3 DNA reads as TGCGCCAGCAGCGTGAGCGGGCCGACCACAGATACGCAGTATTTT.